The 2 T cell receptor beta chains below come from one sample, sequenced in a study of blood T cell repertoires in COVID-19. Here immunoSEQ multiplex PCR was the method, and the copy in TCRdb shows in-frame clones only, minus some. Altogether around 52,000 clones are present, roughly 86% being singletons, with the ten largest covering around 8.7%. Input material: peripheral blood. The origin of the receptors is an elderly woman with acute or convalescent COVID-19.

This chain connects TRBV6-2 or TRBV6-3 to TRBJ2-2; perhaps TRBD1 as D (6 bases). Germline V gives CDR1 MNHEY, CDR2 SVGEGT. V was trimmed by 7 bases and J by 5 bases, leaving 17 bases between them. The length of the CDR3 is 15 residues. This CDR3 reads CASTPRGVGTGELFF. The CDR3 DNA reads as TGTGCCAGCACCCCCAGGGGCGTAGGGACCGGGGAGCTGTTTTTT.

The chain combines TRBV6-5 with TRBJ2-1, with 11 bases aligning to TRBD2. The CDR3 length is 14 residues. Germline loops: CDR1 MNHEY, CDR2 SVGAGI. The V segment lost 9 bases and the J segment 4 bases; nucleotides outside the gene matches: 5. The CDR3 spells CASLSSGGYNEQFF. The DNA for the CDR3 is TGTGCCAGTCTGTCTAGCGGGGGGTACAATGAGCAGTTCTTC.